The source of this T cell receptor beta chain is a study of T-cell reconstitution after alpha-beta-depleted transplantation in children. The library targeted TCRbeta and was prepared with unique molecular identifiers. TCRdb recomputed calls from the PCR reads with MiXCR, one row per CDR3 protein. Of around 300,000 distinct CDR3 sequences in the sample, 6% to 10% are singletons; the top ten hold about 9.3%. Ten or more counts support this clonotype. The antigen is not known. Study-level findings and limits: Some patients' high day-60 TCRbeta diversity was attributed to recipient cells surviving conditioning. Alpha-beta T cells present about two months after transplant were reported to originate from several hundred expanded graft clones. After one year, T-cell counts and TCRbeta diversity mostly came from new T cells.

The CDR3 contains 13 residues. Trimming cost V 6 bases and J 4 bases, with 10 bases left between them. CDR1 is LGHNA, CDR2 YNFKEQ, per germline. This receptor was identified in a female patient aged 2-9 years who had a stem cell transplant for Fanconi anemia, so the T cells may come from the graft donor. This specimen consisted of peripheral blood, obtained 360 days after TCRalphabeta/CD19-depleted stem cell transplant. The chain uses TRBV4-2 and TRBJ2-1; unclear D gene. The CDR3 loop is CASRGENYNEQFF. The CDR3, as DNA: TGTGCCAGCAGGGGCGAAAATTACAATGAGCAGTTCTTC.